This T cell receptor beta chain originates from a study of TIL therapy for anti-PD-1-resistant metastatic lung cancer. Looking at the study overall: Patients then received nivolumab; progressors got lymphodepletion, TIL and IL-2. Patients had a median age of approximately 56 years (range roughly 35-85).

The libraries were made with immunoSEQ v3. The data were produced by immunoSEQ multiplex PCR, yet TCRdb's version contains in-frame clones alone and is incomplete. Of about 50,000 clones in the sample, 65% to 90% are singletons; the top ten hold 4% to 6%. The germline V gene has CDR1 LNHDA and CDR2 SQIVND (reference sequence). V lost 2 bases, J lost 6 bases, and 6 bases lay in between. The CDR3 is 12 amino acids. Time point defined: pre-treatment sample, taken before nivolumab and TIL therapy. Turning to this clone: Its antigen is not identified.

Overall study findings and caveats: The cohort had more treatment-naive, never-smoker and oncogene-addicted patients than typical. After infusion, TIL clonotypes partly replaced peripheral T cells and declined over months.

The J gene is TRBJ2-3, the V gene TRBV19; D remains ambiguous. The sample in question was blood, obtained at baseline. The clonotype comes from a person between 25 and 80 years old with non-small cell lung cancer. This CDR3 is CASSIMGDTQYF. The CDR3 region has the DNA TGTGCCAGTAGTATAATGGGGGATACGCAGTATTTT.